This passage covers 10 T cell receptor beta chains from one sample sequenced in a study of cytomegalovirus exposure and HLA in healthy donors. The PCR made use of 60 Vbeta and 13 Jbeta primers. TCRdb's copy holds only in-frame clones and misses some; the assay was immunoSEQ multiplex PCR. This table holds 63,000 or so clones, approximately 71% found once. The sequencing sample was made of PBMCs. Receptors were obtained from a man in his fifties in good health and CMV-seronegative.

J is TRBJ2-7 and V is TRBV5-1, with TRBD2 identical over 7 bases. V was clipped by 4 bases and J by 3 bases; unmatched bases: 10. Germline CDR1 and CDR2: SGHRS and YFSETQ. This CDR3 is 15 amino acids long. The CDR3 DNA reads as TGCGCCAGCAGCCTAAGGGCACAGCGGGACTACGAGCAGTACTTC. Its translation: CASSLRAQRDYEQYF.

The chain couples TRBV23-1 to TRBJ2-7; possible D gene TRBD1, 6 bases. TRBV23-1 is an ORF, and what it does is uncertain. With 4 bases removed from V and 5 bases from J, the gap between germline ends came to 15 bases. The CDR3 runs to 14 residues. The CDR3 loop reads CASSPSYRAHEQYF. The CDR3 DNA reads as TGCGCCAGCAGTCCATCCTACAGGGCCCACGAGCAGTACTTC.

This chain joins TRBV2 and TRBJ1-5, with a tentative D call TRBD1 (6 bases). With 10 bases removed from V and 4 bases from J, the gap between germline ends came to 14 bases. CDR1 is SNHLY, CDR2 FYNNEI, per germline. The CDR3 spans 13 residues. The DNA for the CDR3 is TGTGCCAATTCGGACAGAGAGAATCAGCCCCAGCATTTT. Its translation is CANSDRENQPQHF.

The rearrangement joins TRBV5-1 to TRBJ2-5; D is uncertain. CDR1 is SGHRS, CDR2 YFSETQ, per germline. V lost 1 base, J lost 1 base, and 8 bases lay in between. This CDR3 comprises 14 residues. CDR3 in DNA: TGCGCCAGCAGCTTGTCGCACAGCCAAGAGACCCAGTACTTC. It translates to CASSLSHSQETQYF. The full variable domain, with the rest looked up from reference TRBV5-1 and TRBJ2-5, is KAGVTQTPRYLIKTRGQQVTLSCSPISGHRSVSWYQQTPGQGLQFLFEYFSETQRNKGNFPGRFSGRQFSNSRSEMNVSTLELGDSALYLCASSLSHSQETQYFGPGTRLLVL.

The chain joins TRBV5-1 to TRBJ2-7; 7 nucleotides agree with TRBD1. Germline V CDR1 and CDR2: SGHRS, YFSETQ. The CDR3 consists of 14 residues. The V and J ends lost 4 bases and 1 base, in that order; junction bases with no gene match: 5. The CDR3 region is CASSPLDRSYEQYF. The DNA of the CDR3 is TGCGCCAGCAGCCCTCTGGACAGGTCCTACGAGCAGTACTTC.

This rearrangement joins TRBV6-5 to TRBJ1-6; 9 nucleotides agree with TRBD1. This CDR3 is built from 15 residues. J lost 7 bases, V lost 1 base, and 2 bases had no gene match. Germline CDR1 and CDR2: MNHEY and SVGAGI. The CDR3 DNA sequence: TGTGCCAGCAGTTACTTCGGACAGGGGAATTCACCCCTCCACTTT. This gives the protein CASSYFGQGNSPLHF.

This sequence joins TRBV5-4 and TRBJ2-7, with a possible D match to TRBD1 (6 bases). The CDR3 length is 13 residues. Germline CDR1 SGHNT, CDR2 YYREEE (reference sequence). V was shortened by 0 bases and J by 7 bases, with 11 bases between the two germline ends. The CDR3 is CASSLVGGREQYF. The CDR3 nucleotides read TGTGCCAGCAGCTTGGTTGGGGGCAGAGAGCAGTACTTC.

V is TRBV10-2 and J is TRBJ1-2; 9 nucleotides agree with TRBD1. CDR1 and CDR2 (germline): WSHSY, SAAADI. The junction had 16 bases not matched to a gene; V was cut back by 3 bases and J by 5 bases. The CDR3 contains 18 residues. CDR3 protein: CASSDPAGTGRGPYGYTF. In nucleotides, the CDR3 is TGCGCCAGCAGTGACCCCGCCGGGACAGGGAGAGGGCCGTATGGCTACACCTTC.

This sequence joins TRBV19 and TRBJ2-5, with a tentative D call TRBD1 (6 bases). The CDR3 runs 13 residues. In germline, CDR1 is LNHDA, CDR2 SQIVND (reference sequence). Trimming shortened V by 3 bases and J by 5 bases, and 10 bases separated the two germline ends. This CDR3 is CASSMYQGETQYF. Written as DNA, the CDR3 is TGTGCCAGTAGTATGTACCAGGGGGAGACCCAGTACTTC.

The chain combines TRBV6-4 with TRBJ1-5; 12 bases fit TRBD1. The CDR3 consists of 14 residues. J gave up 7 bases and V 2 bases, and 0 bases lay outside the gene matches. From germline, CDR1 is MRHNA and CDR2 SNTAGT. CDR3 sequence (DNA): TGTGCCAGCAGTGACGGGACAGGGGGCCAGCCCCAGCATTTT. Encoded protein: CASSDGTGGQPQHF.